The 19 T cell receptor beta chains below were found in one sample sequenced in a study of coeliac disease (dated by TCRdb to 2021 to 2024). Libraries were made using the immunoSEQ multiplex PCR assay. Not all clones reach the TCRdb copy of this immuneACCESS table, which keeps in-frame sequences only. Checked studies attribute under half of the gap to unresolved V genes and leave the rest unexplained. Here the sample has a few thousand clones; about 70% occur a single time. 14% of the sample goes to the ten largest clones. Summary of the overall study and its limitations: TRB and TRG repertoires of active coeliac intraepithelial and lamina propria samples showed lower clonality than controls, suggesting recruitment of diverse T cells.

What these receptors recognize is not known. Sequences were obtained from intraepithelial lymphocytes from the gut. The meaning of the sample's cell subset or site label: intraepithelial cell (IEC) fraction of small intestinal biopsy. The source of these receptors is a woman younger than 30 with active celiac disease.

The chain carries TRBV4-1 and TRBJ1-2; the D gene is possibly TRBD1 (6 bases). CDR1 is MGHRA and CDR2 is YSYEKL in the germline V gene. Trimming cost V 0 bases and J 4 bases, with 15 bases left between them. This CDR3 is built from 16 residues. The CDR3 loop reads CASSQDYVQGSYGYTF. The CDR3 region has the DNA TGCGCCAGCAGCCAAGATTACGTACAGGGATCCTATGGCTACACCTTC.

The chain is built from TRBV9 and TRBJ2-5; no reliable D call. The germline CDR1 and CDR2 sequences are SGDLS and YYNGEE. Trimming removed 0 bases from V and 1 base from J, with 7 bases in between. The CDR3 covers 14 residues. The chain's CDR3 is CASSVGASQETQYF. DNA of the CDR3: TGTGCCAGCAGCGTAGGGGCCTCCCAAGAGACCCAGTACTTC.

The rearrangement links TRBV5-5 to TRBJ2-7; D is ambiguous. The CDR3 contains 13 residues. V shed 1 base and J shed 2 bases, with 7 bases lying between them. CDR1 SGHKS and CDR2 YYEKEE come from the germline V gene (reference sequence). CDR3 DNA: TGTGCCAGCAGCTTGTCTTACACCTACGAGCAGTACTTC. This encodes CASSLSYTYEQYF.

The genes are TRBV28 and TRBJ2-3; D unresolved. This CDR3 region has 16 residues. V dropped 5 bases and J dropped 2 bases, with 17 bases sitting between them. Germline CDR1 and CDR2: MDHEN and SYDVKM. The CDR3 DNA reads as TGTGCCAGCAGTCGAACTCCAACCCTAGACACAGATACGCAGTATTTT. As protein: CASSRTPTLDTDTQYF.

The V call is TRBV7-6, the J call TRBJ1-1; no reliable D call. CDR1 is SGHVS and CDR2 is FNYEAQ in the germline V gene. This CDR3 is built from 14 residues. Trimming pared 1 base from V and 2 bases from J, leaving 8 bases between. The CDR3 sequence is CASSLVRGNTEAFF. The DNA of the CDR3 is TGTGCCAGCAGCTTAGTGCGGGGAAACACTGAAGCTTTCTTT.

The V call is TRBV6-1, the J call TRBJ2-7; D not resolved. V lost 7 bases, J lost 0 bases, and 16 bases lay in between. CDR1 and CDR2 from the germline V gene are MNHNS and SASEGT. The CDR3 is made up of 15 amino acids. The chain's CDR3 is CASKVGQSSSYEQYF. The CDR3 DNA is TGTGCCAGCAAGGTGGGCCAGTCCTCCTCCTACGAGCAGTACTTC.

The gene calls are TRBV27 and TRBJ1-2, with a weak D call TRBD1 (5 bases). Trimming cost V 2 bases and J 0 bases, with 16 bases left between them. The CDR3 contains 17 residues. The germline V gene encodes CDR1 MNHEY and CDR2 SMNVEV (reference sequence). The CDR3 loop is CASSLRWGSASNYGYTF. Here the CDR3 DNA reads TGTGCCAGCAGTTTACGATGGGGCAGTGCTTCTAACTATGGCTACACCTTC.

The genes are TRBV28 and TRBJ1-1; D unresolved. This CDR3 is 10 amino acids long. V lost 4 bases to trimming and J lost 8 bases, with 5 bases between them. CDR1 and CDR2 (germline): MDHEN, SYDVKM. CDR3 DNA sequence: TGTGCCAGCAGTTCCCGGGAAGCTTTCTTT. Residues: CASSSREAFF.

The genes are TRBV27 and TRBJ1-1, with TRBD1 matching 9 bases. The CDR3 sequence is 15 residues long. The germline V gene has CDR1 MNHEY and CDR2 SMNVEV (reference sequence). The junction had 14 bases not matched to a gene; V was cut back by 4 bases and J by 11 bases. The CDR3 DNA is TGTGCCAGCAGTTCCCTCCAACTGGGACAGGGTAAGGCTTTCTTT. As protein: CASSSLQLGQGKAFF.

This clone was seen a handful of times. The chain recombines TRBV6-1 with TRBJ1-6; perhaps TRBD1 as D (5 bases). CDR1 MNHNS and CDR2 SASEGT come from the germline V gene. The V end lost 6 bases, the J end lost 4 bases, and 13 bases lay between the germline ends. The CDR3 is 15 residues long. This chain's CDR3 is CASSLPTVYNSPLHF. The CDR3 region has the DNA TGTGCCAGCAGCCTTCCGACAGTTTATAATTCACCCCTCCACTTT.

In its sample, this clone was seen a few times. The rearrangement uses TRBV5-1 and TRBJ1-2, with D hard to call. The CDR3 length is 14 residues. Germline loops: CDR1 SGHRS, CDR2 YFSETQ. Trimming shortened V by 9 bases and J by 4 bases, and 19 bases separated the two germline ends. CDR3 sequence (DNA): TGCGCCACCCCCCTAATCGATATTACCTATGGCTACACCTTC. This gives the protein CATPLIDITYGYTF.

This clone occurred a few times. The CDR3 DNA reads TGTGCCATCAGTGAACAGGGAAGACTCTACGAGCAGTACGTC. It codes for CAISEQGRLYEQYV. The chain joins TRBV10-3 to TRBJ2-7; D is possibly TRBD1 (6 bases). The CDR3 length is 14 residues. V was trimmed by 3 bases and J by 3 bases, leaving 12 bases between them. Germline V CDR1 and CDR2: ENHRY, SYGVKD.

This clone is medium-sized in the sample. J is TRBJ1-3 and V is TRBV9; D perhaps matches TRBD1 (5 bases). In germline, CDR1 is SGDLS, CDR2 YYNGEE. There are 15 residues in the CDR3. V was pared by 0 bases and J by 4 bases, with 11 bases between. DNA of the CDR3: TGTGCCAGCAGCGTAGAGGCCAGACAGGGAAACACCATATATTTT. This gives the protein CASSVEARQGNTIYF.

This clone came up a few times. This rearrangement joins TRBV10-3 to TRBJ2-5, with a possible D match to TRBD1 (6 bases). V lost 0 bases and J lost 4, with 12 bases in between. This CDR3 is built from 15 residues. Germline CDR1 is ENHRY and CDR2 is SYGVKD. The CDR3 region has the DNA TGTGCCATCAGTGAGTCGGGGGCCATCACAGAGACCCAGTACTTC. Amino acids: CAISESGAITETQYF.

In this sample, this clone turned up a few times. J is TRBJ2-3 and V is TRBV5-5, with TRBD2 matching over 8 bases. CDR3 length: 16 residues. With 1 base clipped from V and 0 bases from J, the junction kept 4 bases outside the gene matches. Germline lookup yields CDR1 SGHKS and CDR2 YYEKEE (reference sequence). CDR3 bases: TGTGCCAGCAGCTTGTCGGGGGGGACTAGCACAGATACGCAGTATTTT. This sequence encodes CASSLSGGTSTDTQYF.

CDR3 nucleotide sequence: TGTGCCAGCAGTGAACTAACAGGGGCGCCCCTCCACTTT. Residues: CASSELTGAPLHF. The V and J genes are TRBV6-4 and TRBJ1-6, with 7 nucleotides matching TRBD1. J gave up 13 bases and V 3 bases, and 6 bases lay outside the gene matches. Germline loops: CDR1 MRHNA, CDR2 SNTAGT. This CDR3 spans 13 amino acids.

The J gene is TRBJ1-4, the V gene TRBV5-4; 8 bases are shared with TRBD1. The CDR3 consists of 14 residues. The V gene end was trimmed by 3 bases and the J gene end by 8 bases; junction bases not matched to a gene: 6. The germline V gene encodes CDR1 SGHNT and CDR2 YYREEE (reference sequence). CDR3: CASSSQGAGEKLFF. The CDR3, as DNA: TGTGCCAGCAGCTCCCAGGGGGCCGGGGAAAAACTGTTTTTT. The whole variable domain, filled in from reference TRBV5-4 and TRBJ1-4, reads ETGVTQSPTHLIKTRGQQVTLRCSSQSGHNTVSWYQQALGQGPQFIFQYYREEENGRGNFPPRFSGLQFPNYSSELNVNALELDDSALYLCASSSQGAGEKLFFGSGTQLSVL.

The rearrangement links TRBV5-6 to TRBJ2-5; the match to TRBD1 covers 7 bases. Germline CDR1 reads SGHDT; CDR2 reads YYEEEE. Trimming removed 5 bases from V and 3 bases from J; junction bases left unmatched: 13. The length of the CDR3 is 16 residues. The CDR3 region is CASRRTGAAPKETQYF. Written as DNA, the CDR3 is TGTGCCAGCAGACGCACAGGGGCCGCTCCCAAAGAGACCCAGTACTTC.

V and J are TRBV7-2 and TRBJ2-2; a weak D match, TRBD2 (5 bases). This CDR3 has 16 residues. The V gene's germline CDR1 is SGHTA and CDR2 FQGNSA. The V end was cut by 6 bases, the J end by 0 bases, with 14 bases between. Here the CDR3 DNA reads TGTGCCAGCAGATCTCCCTCTAGCCCGAACACCGGGGAGCTGTTTTTT. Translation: CASRSPSSPNTGELFF.